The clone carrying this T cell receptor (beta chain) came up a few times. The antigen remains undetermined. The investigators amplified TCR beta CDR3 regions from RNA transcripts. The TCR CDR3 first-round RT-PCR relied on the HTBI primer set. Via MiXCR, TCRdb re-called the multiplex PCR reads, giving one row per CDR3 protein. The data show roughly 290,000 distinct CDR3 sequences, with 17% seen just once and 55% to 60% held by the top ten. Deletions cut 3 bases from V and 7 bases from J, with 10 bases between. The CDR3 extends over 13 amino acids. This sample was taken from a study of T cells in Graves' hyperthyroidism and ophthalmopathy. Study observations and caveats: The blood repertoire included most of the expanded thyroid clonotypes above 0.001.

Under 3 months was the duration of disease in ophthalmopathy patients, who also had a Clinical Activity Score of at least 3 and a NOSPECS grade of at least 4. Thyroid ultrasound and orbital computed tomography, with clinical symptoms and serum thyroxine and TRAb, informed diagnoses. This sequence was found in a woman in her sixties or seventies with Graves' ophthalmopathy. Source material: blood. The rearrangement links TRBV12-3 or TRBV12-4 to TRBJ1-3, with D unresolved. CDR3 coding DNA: TGTGCCAGCAGTTTGGCACCGGGGAACACCATATATTTT. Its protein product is CASSLAPGNTIYF.